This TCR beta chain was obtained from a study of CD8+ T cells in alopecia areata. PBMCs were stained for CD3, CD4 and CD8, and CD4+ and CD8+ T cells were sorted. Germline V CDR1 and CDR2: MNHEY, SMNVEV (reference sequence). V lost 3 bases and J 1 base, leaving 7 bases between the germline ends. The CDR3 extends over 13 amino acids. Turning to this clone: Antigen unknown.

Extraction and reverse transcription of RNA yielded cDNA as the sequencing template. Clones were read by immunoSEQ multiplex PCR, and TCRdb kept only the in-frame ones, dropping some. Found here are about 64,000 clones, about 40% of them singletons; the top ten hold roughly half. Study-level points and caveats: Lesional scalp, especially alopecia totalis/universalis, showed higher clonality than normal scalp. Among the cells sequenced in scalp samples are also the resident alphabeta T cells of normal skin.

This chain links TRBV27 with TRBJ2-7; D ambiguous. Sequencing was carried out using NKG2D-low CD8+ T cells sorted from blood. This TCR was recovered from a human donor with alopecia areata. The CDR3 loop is CASSFGQSYEQYF. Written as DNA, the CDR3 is TGTGCCAGCAGTTTCGGGCAGTCCTACGAGCAGTACTTC.